This record concerns one TCR beta chain sequence. As yet, its antigen is unknown. Separate from the roughly 700-subject first cohort, the roughly 110-subject validation cohort was the one that the donors belonged to. The method was immunoSEQ multiplex PCR; TCRdb's version includes in-frame clones alone and lacks a portion of them. This sample has some 140,000 clones, with about 88% found just once. This specimen belongs to a study of cytomegalovirus exposure and HLA in healthy donors. Across the study: The use of the same platform for the 120 validation repertoires and the 550 to 700 first-cohort repertoires was reported by a later analysis. Findings and limits, study-wide: The authors listed 150 to 200 TCR beta chains as cytomegalovirus-associated. Later, an analysis found that TCR clusters from the first cohort tended to co-occur in the roughly 120 validation repertoires.

Sequenced material: PBMCs. The sequence came from a man in his late teens or twenties in good health and CMV-seropositive.

This CDR3 reads CAISEMGQGYGYTF. In nucleotides, the CDR3 is TGTGCCATCAGTGAGATGGGACAGGGTTATGGCTACACCTTC. The chain couples TRBV10-3 to TRBJ1-2; 9 bases are a match to TRBD1. CDR1 is ENHRY, CDR2 SYGVKD, per germline. The CDR3 extends over 14 amino acids. Losses at the gene ends were 2 bases for V and 5 bases for J; bases not matched to a gene: 3.